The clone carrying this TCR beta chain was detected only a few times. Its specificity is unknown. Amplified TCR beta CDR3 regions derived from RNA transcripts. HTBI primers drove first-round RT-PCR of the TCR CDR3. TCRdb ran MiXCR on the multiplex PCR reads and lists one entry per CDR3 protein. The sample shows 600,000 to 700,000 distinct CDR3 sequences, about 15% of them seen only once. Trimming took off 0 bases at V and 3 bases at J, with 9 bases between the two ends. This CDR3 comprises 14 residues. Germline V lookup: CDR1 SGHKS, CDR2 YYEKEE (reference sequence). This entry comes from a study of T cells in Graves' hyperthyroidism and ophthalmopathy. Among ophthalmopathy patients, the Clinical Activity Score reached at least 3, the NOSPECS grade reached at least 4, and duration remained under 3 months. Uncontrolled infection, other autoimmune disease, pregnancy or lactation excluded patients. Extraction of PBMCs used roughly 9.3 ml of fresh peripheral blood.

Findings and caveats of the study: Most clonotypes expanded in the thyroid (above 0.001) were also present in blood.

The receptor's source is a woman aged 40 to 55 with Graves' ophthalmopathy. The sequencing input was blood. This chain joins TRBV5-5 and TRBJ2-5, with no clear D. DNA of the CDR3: TGTGCCAGCAGCTTGGAATGGGGTGAAGAGACCCAGTACTTC. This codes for CASSLEWGEETQYF.